This paragraph covers one T cell receptor (beta chain) sequence. This clonotype was detected a few times. Its specific antigen is unknown. No base qualities exist here, and no much larger clone lies one base off it. This record comes from a study of T cells in Graves' hyperthyroidism and ophthalmopathy (dated by TCRdb to about 2019). Regarding the research as a whole: Peripheral blood samples were taken at initial diagnosis, before any treatment was given. TCR V-J signatures able to tell the groups apart were searched for in a discovery cohort of some 97 patients, of whom fewer than 45 had Graves' ophthalmopathy and around 56 had stable Graves' hyperthyroidism. Prospective prediction of ophthalmopathy was tested in an independent validation cohort consisting of 18 hyperthyroidism patients and around 17 patients who later progressed to ophthalmopathy. The roughly 94 discovery patients were randomly divided into training and test sets at a 7:3 ratio. The study also compared thyroid tissue and blood T-cell repertoires from about six Graves' hyperthyroidism patients. After blood sampling, hyperthyroidism patients were treated with methimazole at a starting dose of 30 mg daily, and ophthalmopathy patients were treated with high-dose intravenous methylprednisolone. The paper reports TCR Vbeta CDR3 sequencing of 135 peripheral blood samples: 40 or so ophthalmopathy, fewer than 80 hyperthyroidism and approximately 17 progressor patients. The study at large found these results: Most expanded thyroid clonotypes (frequency above 0.001) were also found in blood, which suggests that blood repertoires may mirror thyroid immune responses. No statistical method was used to fix the sample size in advance, and group allocation was not hidden from the investigators. A model built on a 13 V-J signature distinguished ophthalmopathy from stable hyperthyroidism, reaching roughly 88% sensitivity and approximately 81% specificity in cross-validation and 80%/75% in testing. During validation, the model predicted progression to ophthalmopathy a median of approximately 6 months ahead of onset, with more than 60% sensitivity and almost 75% specificity.

The CDR3 covers 16 residues, taking in both the cysteine and the phenylalanine. The kept DNA is CDR3 alone, 48 bases in frame from the first base. V is clipped by 4 bases and J by 0 bases, and the sequence between their germline boundaries is 14 bases long. For CDR1 and CDR2, the germline V gene (reference sequence) lists LNHDA and SQIVND. The hyperthyroidism patients were between 18 and 65 years old and newly diagnosed, with a disease duration of less than 2 months. Any patient with an uncontrolled infection, another autoimmune disease, pregnancy or lactation was excluded. Diagnoses were established on the basis of clinical symptoms, serum thyroxine and TRAb, thyroid ultrasound, and orbital computed tomography. For progressor patients, blood was drawn at the first diagnosis of hyperthyroidism, before any ophthalmopathy symptoms had appeared. PBMCs were isolated from 8 to 10 ml of fresh peripheral blood by Ficoll-Paque density gradient centrifugation. Progressor patients were initially diagnosed with Graves' hyperthyroidism and developed ophthalmopathy during follow-up. Total RNA was extracted using Trizol reagent, and RNA quality was assessed on an Agilent 2100 Bioanalyzer.

Amplification of TCR beta CDR3 regions was carried out from RNA transcripts. The TCR CDR3 was subjected to a first round of RT-PCR using the HTBI primer set and the Qiagen OneStep RT-PCR kit. Libraries were constructed in a second round of multiplex PCR, after which size selection and purification were carried out. The libraries were sequenced on an Illumina HiSeq2000 using paired-end 100 bp reads. As for how the authors treated the data: SOAPnuke was used to process the raw data, removing reads that contained adapters or uncalled bases, had a mean Phred below 15, or lacked an exact match to the constant primer or identifier. COPE v1.2.5 was used to merge high-quality paired reads, and clonotypes were defined as unique nucleotide sequences. MiTCR v1.1 was used to align clonotypes to the IMGT TRBV, TRBD and TRBJ reference segments. Only V-J combinations with frequency above 0.0001, covering 99% to 99.2% of repertoires, were analysed. The TCS score was defined as the ratio of F50 (clonal expansion) to E x V (chaos), calculated using BLOSUM62-based TCRdist between CDR3 peptides within each V-J. Welch's t-statistics and random forest reduced roughly 500 V-J features to under 15, which were used in a naive Bayes classifier (R e1071). Clones were called with MiXCR by TCRdb after fastp trimmed the public reads at Q25, and only in-frame beta chains were retained. Rows with one shared CDR3 protein collapse into an entry with the most common genes and DNA. Here the V and J calls rest on TCRdb's processing, not on the authors' analysis. The sample table shows 270,000 or so distinct CDR3 sequences, and roughly 15% are seen once. The top ten clonotypes cover around 30% of the sample.

Rearrangement joined TRBV19 to TRBJ2-3; the D gene is perhaps TRBD2, from 5 matching bases. The TCR comes from a woman aged 45-59 years with Graves' hyperthyroidism that later progressed to Graves' ophthalmopathy. The sequenced material came from blood. The CDR3: CASSTSQAVSTDTQYF. Read as DNA, the sequence is TGTGCCAGTAGTACCAGCCAAGCGGTTAGCACAGATACGCAGTATTTT.